The rows below give T cell receptor beta chains drawn from one sample of a study of Graves' ophthalmopathy and Graves' hyperthyroidism. MiXCR, applied by TCRdb to the multiplex PCR reads, yields one record per CDR3 protein. The profile covers about 1.2 million distinct CDR3 sequences, with about 40% appearing a single time and 11% taken by the ten largest. Sequenced input: peripheral blood or thyroid tissue (not recorded which). These receptors were taken from an adult man with Graves' hyperthyroidism. Each CDR3 is given with its conserved first and last residue. A D gene is named only where the DNA matches it firmly. A row's size may be missing; if present it is once, few, many or a size class.

cdr3_length j_call v_call clone_size d_call cdr3_nt cdr3_aa
15 TRBJ2-7 TRBV5-1 few NA TGCGCCAGCAGCCCTGTCGGGGGGCGGGTGAGCGAGCAGTACTTC CASSPVGGRVSEQYF
13 TRBJ2-5 TRBV7-8 few TRBD1 TGTGCCAGCAGGTCTGGGACAGGGAAGACCCAGTACTTC CASRSGTGKTQYF
15 TRBJ1-5 TRBV15 NA NA TGTGCCACCCGGAAGAGAGGCAGGGCGAATCAGCCCCAGCATTTT CATRKRGRANQPQHF
14 TRBJ2-5 TRBV12-3/TRBV12-4 few NA TGTGCCAGCGGCTCCTCCTTAAACTTGGAGACCCAGTACTTC CASGSSLNLETQYF
12 TRBJ1-4 TRBV15 NA NA TGTGCCACCAGCAGAGATACGCCGAGTGAGGCTTTT CATSRDTPSEAF
15 TRBJ2-5 TRBV24-1 NA NA TGTGCCACCAGTGATCTCAGGACAGACCAAGAGACCCAGTACTTC CATSDLRTDQETQYF
15 TRBJ1-6 TRBV5-6 many NA TGTGCCAGCAGACAAGGCGGGACGGTGAAATCACCCCTCCACTTT CASRQGGTVKSPLHF
12 TRBJ2-7 TRBV20-1 many NA TGCAGTGCTAGAGAGGGAATAAAAGAGCAGTACTTC CSAREGIKEQYF
16 TRBJ1-1 TRBV19 NA TRBD1 TGTGCCAGTAGGGTGGGGGACAGGATGGATTTCACTGAAGCTTTCTTT CASRVGDRMDFTEAFF
12 TRBJ1-2 TRBV6-5 many TRBD1 TGTGCCAGCTCACAGGGGCGAGATGGCTACACCTTC CASSQGRDGYTF
17 TRBJ1-4 TRBV29-1 many NA TGCAGCGTTGGAGGACTCCCAGGGGCGTTAACTAATGAAAAACTGTTTTTT CSVGGLPGALTNEKLFF
18 TRBJ1-1 TRBV2 many TRBD1 TGTGCCAGCGGGATCGAGGACAGGGCGGGGCGGATGAACACTGAAGCTTTCTTT CASGIEDRAGRMNTEAFF
16 TRBJ2-7 TRBV6-5 NA NA TGTGCCAGCAGCCGCTCGGGGGGGACAGGGATCTACGAGCAGTACTTC CASSRSGGTGIYEQYF
10 TRBJ1-2 TRBV29-1 NA NA TGCAGCAGGGGCAACTATGGCTACACCTTC CSRGNYGYTF
12 TRBJ1-1 TRBV7-8 NA TRBD1 TGTGCCAGTGACAGGGTTGATACTGAAGCTTTCTTT CASDRVDTEAFF
14 TRBJ1-1 TRBV15 NA NA TGTGCCACCAGCGCCCAGGGCAACGGGCTTGAAGCTTTCTTT CATSAQGNGLEAFF
14 TRBJ2-5 TRBV5-8 NA NA TGTGCCAGCAGCCAGCCGGGCTGGCAAGAGACCCAGTACTTC CASSQPGWQETQYF
17 TRBJ2-7 TRBV30 NA TRBD2 TGTGCCTGGAGTGGGTGGACTAGCGGGAGGGGGATCAACGAGCAGTACTTC CAWSGWTSGRGINEQYF
13 TRBJ1-2 TRBV14 NA TRBD1 TGTGCCAGCAGTCGAGACAGGGAGCTAGGCTACACCTTC CASSRDRELGYTF
15 TRBJ1-2 TRBV12-3/TRBV12-4 NA NA TGTGCCAGCAGTTCAGAAAACAGGGTCGACTATGGCTACACCTTC CASSSENRVDYGYTF
14 TRBJ1-2 TRBV12-3/TRBV12-4 few NA TGTGCCAGTACACGGGCCTTAACCCCCTATGGCTACACCTTC CASTRALTPYGYTF
15 TRBJ1-1 TRBV15 many NA TGTGCCACCAGCAGAGATCCCCCCTGGGACACTGAAGCTTTCTTT CATSRDPPWDTEAFF
14 TRBJ2-7 TRBV20-1 many NA TGCAGTGCTAGAGATAGGCAGGGGACCTACGAGCAGTACTTC CSARDRQGTYEQYF
17 TRBJ2-5 TRBV7-9 NA TRBD2 TGTGCCAGCAGCTTAACGGCTAGCGGGAGTTACCCAGAGACCCAGTACTTC CASSLTASGSYPETQYF
17 TRBJ2-3 TRBV25-1 NA TRBD2 TGTGCCAGCGGCCGTAGACTAGCGGGAGGTGGTGCAGATACGCAGTATTTT CASGRRLAGGGADTQYF
13 TRBJ2-5 TRBV7-4 many TRBD1 TGTGCCAGCAGCGCAGGGGGCCCGGAGACCCAGTACTTC CASSAGGPETQYF
17 TRBJ1-1 TRBV5-1 NA NA TGCGCCAGCAGCCAAGAGAGCAGGTCCCCCTACGACACTGAAGCTTTCTTT CASSQESRSPYDTEAFF
16 TRBJ2-5 TRBV7-8 NA TRBD1 TGTGCCAGCAGGTCTGGGACAGGGCTGTTGGGAGAGACCCAGTACTTC CASRSGTGLLGETQYF
15 TRBJ1-2 TRBV7-2 NA NA TGTGCCAGCAGCTTAGGGGGGGGGGGGAACTATGGCTACACCTTC CASSLGGGGNYGYTF
14 TRBJ2-7 TRBV5-1 many NA TGCGCCAGCAGCTTGGACGGTGAAGGGCACGAGCAGTACTTC CASSLDGEGHEQYF
15 TRBJ2-5 TRBV2 many NA TGTGCCAGCAGTGAAGCGAGTGACAGGACAGAGACCCAGTACTTC CASSEASDRTETQYF
17 TRBJ2-7 TRBV11-2 many TRBD1 TGTGCCAGCAGCTACAGATCGGACAGGTTCGCAACCTACGAGCAGTACTTC CASSYRSDRFATYEQYF
15 TRBJ2-7 TRBV4-2 many TRBD2 TGTGCCAGCAGCACATCCCCTGCGGGAGGGGGCGAGCAGTACTTC CASSTSPAGGGEQYF
14 TRBJ1-1 TRBV20-1 NA NA TGCAGTGGGGGGGTACAGGGACTTAACACTGAAGCTTTCTTT CSGGVQGLNTEAFF
14 TRBJ1-6 TRBV20-1 few NA TGCAGTGCTAGACCACAGCTTTTTAATTCACCCCTCCACTTT CSARPQLFNSPLHF
15 TRBJ1-5 TRBV12-3/TRBV12-4 NA TRBD1 TGTGCCAGCAGTCCCGCGGGACAGGTCAATCAGCCCCAGCATTTT CASSPAGQVNQPQHF
17 TRBJ1-1 TRBV2 few NA TGTGCCAGCAGCCAATTCAGGGGCTCAGAGGTGAACACTGAAGCTTTCTTT CASSQFRGSEVNTEAFF
19 TRBJ2-7 TRBV10-3 few TRBD1 TGTGCCAGCAGTGCCGTAAGGGACAGAGAATATAGCCTAACCTACGAGCAGTACTTC CASSAVRDREYSLTYEQYF
13 TRBJ1-3 TRBV30 NA NA TGTGCCTGGACTACCGGCTCTGGAAACACCATATATTTT CAWTTGSGNTIYF
15 TRBJ2-7 TRBV6-4 NA TRBD1 TGTGCCAGCAGTGACTCACAGGGGCCAGGGGGTGAGCAGTACTTC CASSDSQGPGGEQYF
14 TRBJ1-2 TRBV7-2 NA NA TGTGCCAGCAGCTTACCCAGGGATTCCTATGGCTACACCTTC CASSLPRDSYGYTF
17 TRBJ2-2 TRBV13 NA TRBD2 TGTGCCAGCAGCTTACGTCCGGGGGGGAGAGGCACCGGGGAGCTGTTTTTT CASSLRPGGRGTGELFF
14 TRBJ1-6 TRBV29-1 NA TRBD1 TGCAGCTCCGGGACAGGGGTCGGAGTGCCACCCCTCCACTTT CSSGTGVGVPPLHF
17 TRBJ2-5 TRBV9 many TRBD2 TGTGCCAGCAGCGCGACGGGACTAGCGGCTATCCAAGAGACCCAGTACTTC CASSATGLAAIQETQYF
13 TRBJ1-1 TRBV27 few NA TGTGCCAGCAGAATATCAATGAACACTGAAGCTTTCTTT CASRISMNTEAFF
15 TRBJ1-1 TRBV10-3 NA NA TGTGCCATCAGTGACATTCAGGCAATGAACACTGAAGCTTTCTTT CAISDIQAMNTEAFF
20 TRBJ2-7 TRBV7-2 NA TRBD2 TGTGCCAGCAGCTTAGGCCCCCTACTAGCGGGAGAATCCAAGATCTACGAGCAGTACTTC CASSLGPLLAGESKIYEQYF
13 TRBJ2-7 TRBV11-2 NA TRBD2 TGTGCCAGCAGCTCTGGCGGGGGACGAGAGCAGTACTTC CASSSGGGREQYF
15 TRBJ2-2 TRBV24-1 many TRBD1 TGTGCCACCAGTGATGACAGGGTTTATACCGGGGAGCTGTTTTTT CATSDDRVYTGELFF
19 TRBJ2-7 TRBV14 many TRBD2 TGTGCCAGCAGCCAAGGGATGGGACTAGCGGGAGGCCTCTCCTACGAGCAGTACTTC CASSQGMGLAGGLSYEQYF
15 TRBJ2-5 TRBV7-6 many TRBD2 TGTGCCAGCAGCAAACTAGCGGGAGGAGGAGAGACCCAGTACTTC CASSKLAGGGETQYF
16 TRBJ1-1 TRBV9 many TRBD1 TGTGCCAGCAGCGGACCGGGACAGCTATTGAACACTGAAGCTTTCTTT CASSGPGQLLNTEAFF
14 TRBJ1-2 TRBV2 NA TRBD1 TGTGCCATTCCGACCGGGACAGGGGGCGTTGGCTACACCTTC CAIPTGTGGVGYTF
11 TRBJ1-2 TRBV30 few TRBD1 TGTGCCTGGAGTGCTGACAGGGGATCGCACTTC CAWSADRGSHF
13 TRBJ2-7 TRBV25-1 many TRBD1 TGTGCCAGCAGGGGACAGGTGTTCTACGAGCAGTACTTC CASRGQVFYEQYF
18 TRBJ1-6 TRBV4-3 NA TRBD1 TGCGCCAGCAGCCAAGAGGGACAGGGGGCCTCCTATAATTCACCCCTCCACTTT CASSQEGQGASYNSPLHF
14 TRBJ1-5 TRBV19 NA TRBD1 TGTGCCAGTAGTATAGGAGGGGGCTATCAGCCCCAGCATTTT CASSIGGGYQPQHF
14 TRBJ2-5 TRBV7-2 NA NA TGTGCCAGCAGCCCCGACAGGCCGGAAGAGACCCAGTACTTC CASSPDRPEETQYF
15 TRBJ2-7 TRBV5-1 NA NA TGCGCCAGCAGCGATACAGCAGGAAGCTCCTACGAGCAGTACTTC CASSDTAGSSYEQYF